This entry is about one T cell receptor beta chain. How the authors handled the data: Amplified reference gene primers provided the basis for estimating nucleated cell counts. Measured with immunoSEQ multiplex PCR; TCRdb has only the in-frame clones, and not every one. V and J calls and clone size are as listed in that table; D and trimming were resolved from the DNA. The repertoire has 200,000 to 250,000 clones, over 65% of them found once; the top ten carry about 3.4%. The data are from a study of blood T cell repertoires in COVID-19. Overall study context: The cDNA or gDNA used as material had been derived from T cells, B-cell-depleted T cells, or PBMCs.

V lost 5 bases to trimming and J lost 0 bases; unmatched junction nucleotides: 5. The CDR3 length is 15 residues. Germline V gives CDR1 SGHTA, CDR2 FQGTGA. Clinical history reported by participants formed the basis on which cohorts were assigned. The origin of this receptor is a woman aged 60-75 years who had recovered from COVID-19. The V and J genes are TRBV7-3 and TRBJ2-7; 9 bases fit TRBD1. The sequenced material came from PBMCs or T cells enriched from blood (not recorded which). The CDR3 region is CASSQGQGSSYEQYF. CDR3 coding DNA: TGTGCCAGCAGCCAAGGACAGGGGAGCTCCTACGAGCAGTACTTC.